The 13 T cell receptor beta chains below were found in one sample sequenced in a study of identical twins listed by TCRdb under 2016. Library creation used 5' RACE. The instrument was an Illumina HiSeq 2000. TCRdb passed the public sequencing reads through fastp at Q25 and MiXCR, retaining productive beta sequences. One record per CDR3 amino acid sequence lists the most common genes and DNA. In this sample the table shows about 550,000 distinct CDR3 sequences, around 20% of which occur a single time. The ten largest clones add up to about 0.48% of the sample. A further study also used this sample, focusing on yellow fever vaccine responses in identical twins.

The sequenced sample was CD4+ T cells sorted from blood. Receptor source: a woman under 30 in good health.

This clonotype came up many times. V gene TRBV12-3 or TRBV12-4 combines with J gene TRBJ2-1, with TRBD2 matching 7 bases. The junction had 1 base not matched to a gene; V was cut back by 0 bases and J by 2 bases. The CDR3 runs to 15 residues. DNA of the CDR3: TGTGCCAGCAGTTTAGCGGGGGGGGCCTACAATGAGCAGTTCTTC. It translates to CASSLAGGAYNEQFF.

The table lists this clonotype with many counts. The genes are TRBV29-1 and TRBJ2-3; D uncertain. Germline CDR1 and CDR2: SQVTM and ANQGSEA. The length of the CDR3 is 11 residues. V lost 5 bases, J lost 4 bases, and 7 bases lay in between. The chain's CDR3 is CSVQRPDTQYF. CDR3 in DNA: TGCAGCGTTCAACGGCCAGATACGCAGTATTTT.

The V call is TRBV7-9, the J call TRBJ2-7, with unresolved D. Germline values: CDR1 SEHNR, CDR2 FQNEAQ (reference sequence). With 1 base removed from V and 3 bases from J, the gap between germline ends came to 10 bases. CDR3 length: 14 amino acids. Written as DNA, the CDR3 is TGTGCCAGCAGCTTAGATGGCCTGGACTACGAGCAGTACGTC. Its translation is CASSLDGLDYEQYV.

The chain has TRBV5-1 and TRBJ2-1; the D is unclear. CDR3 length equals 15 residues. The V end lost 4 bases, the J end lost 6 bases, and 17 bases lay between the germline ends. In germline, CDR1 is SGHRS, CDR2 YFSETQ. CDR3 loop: CASSPDGLSANEQFF. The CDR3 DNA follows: TGCGCCAGCAGCCCCGACGGGTTGTCGGCCAATGAGCAGTTCTTC.

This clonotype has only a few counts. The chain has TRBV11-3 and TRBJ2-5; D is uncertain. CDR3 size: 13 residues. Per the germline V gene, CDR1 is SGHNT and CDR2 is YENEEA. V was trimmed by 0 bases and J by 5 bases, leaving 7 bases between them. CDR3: CASSLDPTETQYF. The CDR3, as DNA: TGTGCCAGCAGCTTAGACCCGACTGAGACCCAGTACTTC.

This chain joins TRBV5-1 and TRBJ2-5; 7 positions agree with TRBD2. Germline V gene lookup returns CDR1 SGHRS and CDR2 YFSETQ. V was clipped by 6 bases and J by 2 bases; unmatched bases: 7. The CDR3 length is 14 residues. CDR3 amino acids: CASTQGGSQETQYF. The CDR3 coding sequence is TGCGCCAGCACCCAGGGAGGGTCACAAGAGACCCAGTACTTC. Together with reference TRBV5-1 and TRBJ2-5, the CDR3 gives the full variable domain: KAGVTQTPRYLIKTRGQQVTLSCSPISGHRSVSWYQQTPGQGLQFLFEYFSETQRNKGNFPGRFSGRQFSNSRSEMNVSTLELGDSALYLCASTQGGSQETQYFGPGTRLLVL.

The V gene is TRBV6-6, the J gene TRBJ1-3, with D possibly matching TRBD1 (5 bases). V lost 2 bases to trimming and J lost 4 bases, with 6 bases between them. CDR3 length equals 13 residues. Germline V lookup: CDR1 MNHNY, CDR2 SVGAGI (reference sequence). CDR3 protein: CASSYGAGNTIYF. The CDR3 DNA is TGTGCCAGCAGTTACGGGGCCGGAAACACCATATATTTT.

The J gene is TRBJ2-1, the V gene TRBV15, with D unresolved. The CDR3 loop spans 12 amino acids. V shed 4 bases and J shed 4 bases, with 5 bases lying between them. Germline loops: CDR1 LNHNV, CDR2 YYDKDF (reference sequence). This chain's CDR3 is CATSTGYNEQFF. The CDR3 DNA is TGTGCCACCAGCACAGGATACAATGAGCAGTTCTTC.

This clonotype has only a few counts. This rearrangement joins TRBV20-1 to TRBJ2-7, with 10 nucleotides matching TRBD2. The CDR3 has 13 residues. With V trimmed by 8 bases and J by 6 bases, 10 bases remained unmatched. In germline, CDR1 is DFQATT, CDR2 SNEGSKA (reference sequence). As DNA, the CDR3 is TGCAGTCCCTTGCTGGGACTAGCGCGCGAGCAGTACTTC. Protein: CSPLLGLAREQYF.

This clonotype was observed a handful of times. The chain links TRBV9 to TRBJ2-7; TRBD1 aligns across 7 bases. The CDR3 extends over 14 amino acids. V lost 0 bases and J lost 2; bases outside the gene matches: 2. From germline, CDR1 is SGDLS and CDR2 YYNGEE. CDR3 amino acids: CASSVGTGAYEQYF. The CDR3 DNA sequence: TGTGCCAGCAGCGTAGGAACAGGGGCCTACGAGCAGTACTTC.

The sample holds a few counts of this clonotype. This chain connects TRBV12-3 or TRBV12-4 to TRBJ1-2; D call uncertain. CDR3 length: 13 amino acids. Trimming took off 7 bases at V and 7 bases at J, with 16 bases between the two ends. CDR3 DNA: TGTGCCAGCACCATTGGTCAGACGAGTGGCTACACCTTC. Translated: CASTIGQTSGYTF.

The CDR3 nucleotides are TGTGCCAGCTCCCATCTAGCGGGGGGGCCGAATGAGCAGTTCTTC. Its translation: CASSHLAGGPNEQFF. The chain carries TRBV6-1 and TRBJ2-1, with 12 bases matching TRBD2. This CDR3 spans 15 amino acids. Germline V gene lookup returns CDR1 MNHNS and CDR2 SASEGT. The V segment lost 8 bases and the J segment 7 bases; nucleotides outside the gene matches: 9.

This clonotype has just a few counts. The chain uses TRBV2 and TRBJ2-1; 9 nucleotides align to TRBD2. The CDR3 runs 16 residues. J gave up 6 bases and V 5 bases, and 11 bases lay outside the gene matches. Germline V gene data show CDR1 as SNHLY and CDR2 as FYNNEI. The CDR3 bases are TGTGCCAGCAGTCGCGGGCTAGCGGGATCTCTCAATGAGCAGTTCTTC. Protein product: CASSRGLAGSLNEQFF.